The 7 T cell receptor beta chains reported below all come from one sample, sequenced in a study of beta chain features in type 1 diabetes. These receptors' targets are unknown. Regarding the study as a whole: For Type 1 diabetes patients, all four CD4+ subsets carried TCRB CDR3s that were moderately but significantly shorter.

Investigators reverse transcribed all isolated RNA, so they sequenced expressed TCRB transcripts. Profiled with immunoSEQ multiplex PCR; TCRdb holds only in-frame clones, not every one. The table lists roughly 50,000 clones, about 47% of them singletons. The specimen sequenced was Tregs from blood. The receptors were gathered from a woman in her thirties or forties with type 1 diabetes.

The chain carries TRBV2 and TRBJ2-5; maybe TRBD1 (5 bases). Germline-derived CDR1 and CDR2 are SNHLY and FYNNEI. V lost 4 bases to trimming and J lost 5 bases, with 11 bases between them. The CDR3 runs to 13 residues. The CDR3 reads CASSVAGRETQYF. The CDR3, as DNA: TGTGCCAGCAGTGTTGCAGGGCGGGAGACCCAGTACTTC.

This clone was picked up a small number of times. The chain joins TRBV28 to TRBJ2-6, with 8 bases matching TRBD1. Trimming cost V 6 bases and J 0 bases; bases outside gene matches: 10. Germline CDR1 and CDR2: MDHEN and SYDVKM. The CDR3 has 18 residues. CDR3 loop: CASSAPGQAYSGANVLTF. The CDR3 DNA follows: TGTGCCAGCAGCGCACCGGGACAGGCCTACTCTGGGGCCAACGTCCTGACTTTC.

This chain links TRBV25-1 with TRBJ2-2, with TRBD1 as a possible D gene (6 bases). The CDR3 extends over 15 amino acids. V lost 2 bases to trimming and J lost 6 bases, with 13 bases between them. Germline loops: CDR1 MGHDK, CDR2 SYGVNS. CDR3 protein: CASSEPRTDAGELFF. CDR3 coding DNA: TGTGCCAGCAGTGAACCCCGGACAGACGCCGGGGAGCTGTTTTTT.

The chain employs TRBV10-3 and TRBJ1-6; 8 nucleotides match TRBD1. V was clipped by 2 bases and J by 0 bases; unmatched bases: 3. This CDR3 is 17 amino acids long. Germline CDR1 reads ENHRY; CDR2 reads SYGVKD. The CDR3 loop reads CAISEHRGSSYNSPLHF. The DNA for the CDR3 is TGTGCCATCAGTGAGCACAGGGGGAGCTCCTATAATTCACCCCTCCACTTT.

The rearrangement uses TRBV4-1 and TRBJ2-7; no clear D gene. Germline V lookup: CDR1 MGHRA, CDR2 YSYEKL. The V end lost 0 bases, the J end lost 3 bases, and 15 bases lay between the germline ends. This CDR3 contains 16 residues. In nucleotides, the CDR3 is TGCGCCAGCAGCCAAGATAGTACTCGGGTGATCTACGAGCAGTACTTC. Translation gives CASSQDSTRVIYEQYF.

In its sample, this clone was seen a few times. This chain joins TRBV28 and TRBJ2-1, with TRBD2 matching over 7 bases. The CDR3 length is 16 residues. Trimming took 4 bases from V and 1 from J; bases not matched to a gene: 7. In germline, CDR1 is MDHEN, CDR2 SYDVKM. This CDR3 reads CASSSYYSGSYNEQFF. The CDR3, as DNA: TGTGCCAGCAGTTCCTACTATAGCGGGTCCTACAATGAGCAGTTCTTC.

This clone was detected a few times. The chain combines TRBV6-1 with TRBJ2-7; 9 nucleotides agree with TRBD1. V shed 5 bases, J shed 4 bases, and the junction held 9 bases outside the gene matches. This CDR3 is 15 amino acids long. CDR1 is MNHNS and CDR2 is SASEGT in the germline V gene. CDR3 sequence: CASSSTGQGRYEQYF. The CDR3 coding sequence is TGTGCCAGCAGTTCAACCGGACAGGGGAGGTACGAGCAGTACTTC.